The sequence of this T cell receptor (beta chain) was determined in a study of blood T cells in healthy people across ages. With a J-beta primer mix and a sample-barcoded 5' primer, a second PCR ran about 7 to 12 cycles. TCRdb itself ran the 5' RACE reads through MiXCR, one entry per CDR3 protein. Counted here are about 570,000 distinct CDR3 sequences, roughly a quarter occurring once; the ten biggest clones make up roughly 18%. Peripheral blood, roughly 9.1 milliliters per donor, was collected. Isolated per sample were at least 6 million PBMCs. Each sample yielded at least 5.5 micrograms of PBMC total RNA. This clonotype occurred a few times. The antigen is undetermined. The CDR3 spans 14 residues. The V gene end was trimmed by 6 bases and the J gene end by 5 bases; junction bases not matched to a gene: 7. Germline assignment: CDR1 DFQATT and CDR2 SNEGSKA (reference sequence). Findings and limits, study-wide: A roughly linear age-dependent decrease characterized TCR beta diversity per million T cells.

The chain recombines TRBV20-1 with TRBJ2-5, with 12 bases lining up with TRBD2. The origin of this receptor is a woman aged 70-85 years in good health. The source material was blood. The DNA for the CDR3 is TGCAGTGCCCCGCTAGCGGGGGGGTTGGAGACCCAGTACTTC. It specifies CSAPLAGGLETQYF.